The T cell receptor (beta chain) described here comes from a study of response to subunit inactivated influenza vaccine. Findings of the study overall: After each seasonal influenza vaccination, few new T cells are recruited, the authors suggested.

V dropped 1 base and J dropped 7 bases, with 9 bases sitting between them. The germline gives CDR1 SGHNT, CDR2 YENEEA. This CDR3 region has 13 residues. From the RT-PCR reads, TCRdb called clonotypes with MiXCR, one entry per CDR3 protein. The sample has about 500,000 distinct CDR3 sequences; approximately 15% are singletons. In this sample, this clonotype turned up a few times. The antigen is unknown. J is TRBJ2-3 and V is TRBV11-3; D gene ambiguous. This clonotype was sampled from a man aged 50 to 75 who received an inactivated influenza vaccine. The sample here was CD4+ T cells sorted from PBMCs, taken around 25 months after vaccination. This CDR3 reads CASSLGARNTQYF. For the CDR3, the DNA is TGTGCCAGCAGCTTAGGAGCAAGAAATACGCAGTATTTT.